Listed below are T cell receptor beta chains from one sample, sequenced in a study of identical twins. Using its own MiXCR run on the 5' RACE reads, TCRdb lists one record per CDR3 protein. The table shows about 300,000 distinct CDR3 sequences, with more than 9% occurring only once. These same records also appear under a second study, on yellow fever vaccine responses in identical twins.

The specimen was CD8+ T cells sorted from blood. The receptors come from a woman aged 18-30 years in good health. CDR3s include the opening cysteine and the closing phenylalanine or tryptophan. Fields, in order: D gene, J gene, clone size, V gene, CDR3 protein, CDR3 DNA. The D gene is left open where the match is weak. Size is stated for part of the rows, as once, few or many counts, or as a class when the clone is expanded.

D gene: NA
J gene: TRBJ2-5
clone size: few
V gene: TRBV15
CDR3 protein: CATSSGDSQETQYF
CDR3 DNA: TGTGCCACCAGCAGTGGGGACTCTCAAGAGACCCAGTACTTC

D gene: NA
J gene: TRBJ2-2
clone size: NA
V gene: TRBV29-1
CDR3 protein: CSARDSNTGELFF
CDR3 DNA: TGCAGCGCGCGGGACAGTAACACCGGGGAGCTGTTTTTT

D gene: NA
J gene: TRBJ2-1
clone size: NA
V gene: TRBV7-2
CDR3 protein: CASSLHSSVINEQFF
CDR3 DNA: TGTGCCAGCAGCTTACATTCTAGCGTAATCAATGAGCAGTTCTTC

D gene: NA
J gene: TRBJ2-3
clone size: NA
V gene: TRBV3-1
CDR3 protein: CASSQDVGYTQYF
CDR3 DNA: TGTGCCAGCAGCCAAGATGTCGGTTATACGCAGTATTTT

D gene: NA
J gene: TRBJ2-1
clone size: NA
V gene: TRBV3-1
CDR3 protein: CASSQVSNEQFF
CDR3 DNA: TGTGCCAGCAGCCAAGTCTCTAATGAGCAGTTCTTC

D gene: NA
J gene: TRBJ1-2
clone size: few
V gene: TRBV12-3/TRBV12-4
CDR3 protein: CASSIVGVMGYTF
CDR3 DNA: TGTGCCAGCAGCATCGTCGGCGTGATGGGCTACACCTTC

D gene: NA
J gene: TRBJ2-2
clone size: many
V gene: TRBV7-9
CDR3 protein: CASSFSSGGELFF
CDR3 DNA: TGTGCCAGCAGCTTCTCTAGTGGCGGGGAGCTGTTTTTT

D gene: NA
J gene: TRBJ2-3
clone size: NA
V gene: TRBV4-1
CDR3 protein: CASSPQPDDTQYF
CDR3 DNA: TGCGCCAGCAGCCCACAACCGGACGATACGCAGTATTTT

D gene: NA
J gene: TRBJ2-7
clone size: many
V gene: TRBV12-3/TRBV12-4
CDR3 protein: CASSLEVGPGYEQYF
CDR3 DNA: TGTGCCAGCAGTTTGGAGGTAGGGCCCGGCTACGAGCAGTACTTC

D gene: NA
J gene: TRBJ2-5
clone size: NA
V gene: TRBV10-2
CDR3 protein: CASSEGFASAQETQYF
CDR3 DNA: TGCGCCAGCAGTGAGGGCTTTGCTAGCGCCCAAGAGACCCAGTACTTC

D gene: TRBD1
J gene: TRBJ2-7
clone size: few
V gene: TRBV6-1
CDR3 protein: CASSRDRDYSYEQYF
CDR3 DNA: TGTGCCAGCAGCCGGGACAGGGACTACTCCTACGAGCAGTACTTC

D gene: NA
J gene: TRBJ2-2
clone size: NA
V gene: TRBV7-8
CDR3 protein: CASSLGRWQGIRDTGELFF
CDR3 DNA: TGTGCCAGCAGCTTAGGCCGGTGGCAGGGGATACGAGACACCGGGGAGCTGTTTTTT

D gene: TRBD1
J gene: TRBJ1-1
clone size: few
V gene: TRBV6-1
CDR3 protein: CASSELQGETEAFF
CDR3 DNA: TGTGCCAGCAGTGAACTCCAGGGGGAGACTGAAGCTTTCTTT

D gene: NA
J gene: TRBJ2-1
clone size: few
V gene: TRBV5-6
CDR3 protein: CASSFLQATYNEQFF
CDR3 DNA: TGTGCCAGCAGCTTTTTACAGGCTACCTACAATGAGCAGTTCTTC

D gene: NA
J gene: TRBJ2-1
clone size: many
V gene: TRBV12-3/TRBV12-4
CDR3 protein: CASSLIAALTAYNEQFF
CDR3 DNA: TGTGCCAGCAGTCTGATTGCAGCCCTTACCGCGTACAATGAGCAGTTCTTC

D gene: TRBD1
J gene: TRBJ2-5
clone size: NA
V gene: TRBV15
CDR3 protein: CATSTYRGETQYF
CDR3 DNA: TGTGCCACCAGCACCTACAGGGGGGAGACCCAGTACTTC

D gene: NA
J gene: TRBJ2-1
clone size: NA
V gene: TRBV9
CDR3 protein: CASSVGSNNEQFF
CDR3 DNA: TGTGCCAGCAGCGTAGGGTCCAACAATGAGCAGTTCTTC

D gene: TRBD2
J gene: TRBJ2-1
clone size: few
V gene: TRBV28
CDR3 protein: CASSPLLLYDSGTSGANEQFF
CDR3 DNA: TGTGCCAGCAGTCCCCTCCTATTATATGACTCCGGGACTAGCGGAGCCAATGAGCAGTTCTTC

D gene: NA
J gene: TRBJ2-7
clone size: NA
V gene: TRBV28
CDR3 protein: CASSFGATSPSYEQYF
CDR3 DNA: TGTGCCAGCAGTTTCGGGGCTACTAGTCCTTCCTACGAGCAGTACTTC

D gene: TRBD1
J gene: TRBJ1-6
clone size: few
V gene: TRBV20-1
CDR3 protein: CSVPDRRGGSPLHF
CDR3 DNA: TGCAGTGTTCCGGACAGGCGAGGAGGGTCACCCCTCCACTTT

D gene: NA
J gene: TRBJ2-1
clone size: NA
V gene: TRBV11-2
CDR3 protein: CASSLVQGSGNEQFF
CDR3 DNA: TGTGCCAGCAGCTTAGTACAGGGTAGTGGCAATGAGCAGTTCTTC

D gene: NA
J gene: TRBJ2-1
clone size: many
V gene: TRBV28
CDR3 protein: CASSLIEAGTSSYNEQFF
CDR3 DNA: TGTGCCAGCAGTTTAATTGAAGCCGGGACAAGCTCCTACAATGAGCAGTTCTTC

D gene: NA
J gene: TRBJ2-1
clone size: NA
V gene: TRBV12-3/TRBV12-4
CDR3 protein: CASSPSPGGGLIYNEQFF
CDR3 DNA: TGTGCCAGCAGTCCTTCTCCGGGCGGGGGCCTGATTTACAATGAGCAGTTCTTC

D gene: NA
J gene: TRBJ2-1
clone size: many
V gene: TRBV2
CDR3 protein: CAHGDEQFF
CDR3 DNA: TGTGCCCACGGGGATGAGCAGTTCTTC

D gene: NA
J gene: TRBJ2-3
clone size: NA
V gene: TRBV20-1
CDR3 protein: CSAPRGATDTQYF
CDR3 DNA: TGCAGTGCTCCCCGCGGGGCCACAGATACGCAGTATTTT

D gene: NA
J gene: TRBJ1-6
clone size: few
V gene: TRBV27
CDR3 protein: CASSLSWSSYNSPLHF
CDR3 DNA: TGTGCCAGCAGTTTATCGTGGAGCTCCTATAATTCACCCCTCCACTTT

D gene: TRBD1
J gene: TRBJ2-7
clone size: few
V gene: TRBV12-3/TRBV12-4
CDR3 protein: CASTPGTGTYEQYF
CDR3 DNA: TGTGCCAGCACCCCCGGGACAGGGACCTACGAGCAGTACTTC

D gene: NA
J gene: TRBJ2-5
clone size: NA
V gene: TRBV7-6
CDR3 protein: CASSLGLGQGGSETQYF
CDR3 DNA: TGTGCCAGCAGCTTAGGGTTAGGACAAGGGGGATCAGAGACCCAGTACTTC

D gene: NA
J gene: TRBJ2-5
clone size: many
V gene: TRBV12-3/TRBV12-4
CDR3 protein: CASSSPTGLETQYF
CDR3 DNA: TGTGCCAGCAGTTCCCCTACAGGGTTGGAGACCCAGTACTTC

D gene: NA
J gene: TRBJ2-1
clone size: NA
V gene: TRBV6-1
CDR3 protein: CASSEIGATSSYNEQFF
CDR3 DNA: TGTGCCAGCAGTGAGATTGGCGCAACGAGCTCCTACAATGAGCAGTTCTTC

D gene: NA
J gene: TRBJ1-2
clone size: NA
V gene: TRBV20-1
CDR3 protein: CSARTGFVRGKNRGYTF
CDR3 DNA: TGCAGTGCTAGGACAGGTTTTGTCAGGGGAAAAAATCGTGGCTACACCTTC

D gene: NA
J gene: TRBJ2-1
clone size: many
V gene: TRBV3-1
CDR3 protein: CASSYVPDPPGNEQFF
CDR3 DNA: TGTGCCAGCAGCTACGTTCCTGACCCGCCGGGCAATGAGCAGTTCTTC

D gene: NA
J gene: TRBJ2-2
clone size: NA
V gene: TRBV20-1
CDR3 protein: CSARDDREGTGELFF
CDR3 DNA: TGCAGTGCTAGAGACGACAGGGAGGGTACCGGGGAGCTGTTTTTT

D gene: NA
J gene: TRBJ2-7
clone size: few
V gene: TRBV7-8
CDR3 protein: CASSLELPYEQYF
CDR3 DNA: TGTGCCAGCAGCTTAGAACTACCCTACGAGCAGTACTTC

D gene: TRBD1
J gene: TRBJ2-2
clone size: NA
V gene: TRBV27
CDR3 protein: CASSITGGRRAGELFF
CDR3 DNA: TGTGCCAGCAGTATCACAGGGGGGAGGAGGGCCGGGGAGCTGTTTTTT

D gene: NA
J gene: TRBJ1-2
clone size: NA
V gene: TRBV6-1
CDR3 protein: CASSLSPGPYYGYTF
CDR3 DNA: TGTGCCAGCAGCCTTTCCCCAGGGCCCTACTATGGCTACACCTTC

D gene: NA
J gene: TRBJ2-7
clone size: NA
V gene: TRBV9
CDR3 protein: CASSVDDWREQYF
CDR3 DNA: TGTGCCAGCAGCGTAGATGACTGGCGCGAGCAGTACTTC

D gene: NA
J gene: TRBJ1-1
clone size: NA
V gene: TRBV27
CDR3 protein: CASSLGLSTEAFF
CDR3 DNA: TGTGCCAGCAGCCTGGGCCTGAGCACTGAAGCTTTCTTT

D gene: TRBD1
J gene: TRBJ2-5
clone size: few
V gene: TRBV7-9
CDR3 protein: CASSLGTTGSVKETQYF
CDR3 DNA: TGTGCCAGCAGCTTAGGCACGACAGGGTCCGTCAAAGAGACCCAGTACTTC

D gene: NA
J gene: TRBJ2-5
clone size: few
V gene: TRBV6-2/TRBV6-3
CDR3 protein: CASSFIGGQETQYF
CDR3 DNA: TGTGCCAGCAGTTTTATCGGGGGACAAGAGACCCAGTACTTC

D gene: TRBD1
J gene: TRBJ1-1
clone size: NA
V gene: TRBV24-1
CDR3 protein: CATSEAGQGPDEAFF
CDR3 DNA: TGTGCCACCAGTGAGGCGGGACAGGGACCCGATGAAGCTTTCTTT